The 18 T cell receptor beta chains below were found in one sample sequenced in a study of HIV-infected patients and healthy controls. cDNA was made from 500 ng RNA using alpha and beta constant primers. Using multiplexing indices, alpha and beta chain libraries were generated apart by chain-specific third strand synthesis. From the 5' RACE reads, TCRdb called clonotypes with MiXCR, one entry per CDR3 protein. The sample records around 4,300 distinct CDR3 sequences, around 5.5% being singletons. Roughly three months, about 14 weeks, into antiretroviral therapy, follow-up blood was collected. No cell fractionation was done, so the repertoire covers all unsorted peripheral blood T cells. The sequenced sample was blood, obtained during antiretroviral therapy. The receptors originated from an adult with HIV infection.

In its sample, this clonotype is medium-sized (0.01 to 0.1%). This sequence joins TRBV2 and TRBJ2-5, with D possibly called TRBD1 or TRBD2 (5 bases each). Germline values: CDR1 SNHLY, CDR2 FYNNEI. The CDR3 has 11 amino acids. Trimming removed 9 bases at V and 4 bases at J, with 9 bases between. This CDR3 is CARGPGETQYF. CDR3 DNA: TGTGCCAGGGGACCGGGAGAGACCCAGTACTTC.

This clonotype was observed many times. CDR3 loop: CASSIGPGLAGHTDTQYF. For the CDR3, the DNA is TGTGCCAGTAGTATAGGCCCCGGACTAGCGGGCCACACAGATACGCAGTATTTT. This chain joins TRBV19 and TRBJ2-3, with 11 bases identical to TRBD2. The CDR3 sequence is 18 residues long. CDR1 is LNHDA, CDR2 SQIVND, per germline (reference sequence). The ends lost 1 base at V and 2 bases at J; junction bases unmatched: 8.

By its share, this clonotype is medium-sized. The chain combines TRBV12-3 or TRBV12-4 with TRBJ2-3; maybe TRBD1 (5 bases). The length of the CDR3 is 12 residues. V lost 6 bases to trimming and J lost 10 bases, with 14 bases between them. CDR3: CASRPDQGPQYF. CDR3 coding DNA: TGTGCCAGCAGACCTGACCAGGGTCCGCAGTATTTT.

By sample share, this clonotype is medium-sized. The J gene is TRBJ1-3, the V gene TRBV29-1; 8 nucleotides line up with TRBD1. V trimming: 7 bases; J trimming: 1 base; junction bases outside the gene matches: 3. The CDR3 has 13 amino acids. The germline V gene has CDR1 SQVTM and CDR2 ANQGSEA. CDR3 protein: CSGRTGSGNTIYF. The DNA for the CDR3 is TGCAGCGGCCGGACAGGGTCTGGAAACACCATATATTTT.

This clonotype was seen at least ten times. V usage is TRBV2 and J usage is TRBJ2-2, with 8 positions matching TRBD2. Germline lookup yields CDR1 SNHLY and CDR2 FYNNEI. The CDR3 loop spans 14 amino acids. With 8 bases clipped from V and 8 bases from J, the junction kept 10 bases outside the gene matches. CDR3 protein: CASREREQGGELFF. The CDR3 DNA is TGTGCCAGCCGGGAGCGGGAGCAAGGGGGGGAGCTGTTTTTT.

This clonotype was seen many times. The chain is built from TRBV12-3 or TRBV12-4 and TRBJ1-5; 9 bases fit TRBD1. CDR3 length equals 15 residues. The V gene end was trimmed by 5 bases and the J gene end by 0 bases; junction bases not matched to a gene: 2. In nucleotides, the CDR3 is TGTGCCAGCAGTAGGACAGGGGATAGCAATCAGCCCCAGCATTTT. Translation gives CASSRTGDSNQPQHF.

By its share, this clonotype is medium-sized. CDR3 in DNA: TGTGCCAGCAGTCCTATGTGGAATCAGCCCCAGCATTTT. It specifies CASSPMWNQPQHF. This sequence joins TRBV27 and TRBJ1-5; D gene uncertain. The V gene's germline CDR1 is MNHEY and CDR2 SMNVEV (reference sequence). With 5 bases removed from V and 4 bases from J, the gap between germline ends came to 9 bases. CDR3 size: 13 residues.

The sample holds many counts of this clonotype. The CDR3 sequence: CASSPPGLAYEQYF. The DNA of the CDR3 is TGTGCCAGCAGTCCTCCGGGACTGGCCTACGAGCAGTACTTC. This chain uses TRBV28 with TRBJ2-7, with a weak D call TRBD2 (6 bases). The CDR3 covers 14 residues. Deletions cut 5 bases from V and 2 bases from J, with 13 bases between. In germline, CDR1 is MDHEN, CDR2 SYDVKM.

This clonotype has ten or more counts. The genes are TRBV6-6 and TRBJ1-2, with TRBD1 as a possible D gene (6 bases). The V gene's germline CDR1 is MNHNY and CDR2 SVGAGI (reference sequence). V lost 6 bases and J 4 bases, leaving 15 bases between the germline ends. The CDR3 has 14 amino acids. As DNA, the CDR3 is TGTGCCAGCAGCATAACAGGGCAGCTCTATGGCTACACCTTC. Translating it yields CASSITGQLYGYTF.

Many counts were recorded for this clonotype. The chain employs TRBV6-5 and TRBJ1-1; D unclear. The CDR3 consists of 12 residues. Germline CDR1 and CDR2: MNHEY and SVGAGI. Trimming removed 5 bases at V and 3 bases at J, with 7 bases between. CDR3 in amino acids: CASSGEYTEAFF. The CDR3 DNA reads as TGTGCCAGCAGTGGGGAATACACTGAAGCTTTCTTT.

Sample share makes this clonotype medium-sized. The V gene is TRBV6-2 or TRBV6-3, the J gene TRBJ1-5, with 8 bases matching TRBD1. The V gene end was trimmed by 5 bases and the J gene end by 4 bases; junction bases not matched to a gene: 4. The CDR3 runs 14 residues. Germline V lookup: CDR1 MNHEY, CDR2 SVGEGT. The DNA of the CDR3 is TGTGCCAGCAGTGACCGGACAGGGAATCAGCCCCAGCATTTT. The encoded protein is CASSDRTGNQPQHF.

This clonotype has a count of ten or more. CDR3 in amino acids: CASSQTPSYNEQFF. As DNA, the CDR3 is TGTGCCAGCAGTCAAACTCCGAGCTACAATGAGCAGTTCTTC. The rearrangement joins TRBV2 to TRBJ2-1; D is ambiguous. Trimming pared 5 bases from V and 3 bases from J, leaving 11 bases between. The length of the CDR3 is 14 residues. Germline loops: CDR1 SNHLY, CDR2 FYNNEI.

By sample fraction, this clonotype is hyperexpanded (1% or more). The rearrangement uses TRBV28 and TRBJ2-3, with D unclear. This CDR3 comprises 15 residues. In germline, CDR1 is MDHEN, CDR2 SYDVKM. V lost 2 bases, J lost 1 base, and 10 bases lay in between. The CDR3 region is CASSLSGAGTDTQYF. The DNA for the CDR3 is TGTGCCAGCAGTTTAAGTGGCGCTGGCACAGATACGCAGTATTTT.

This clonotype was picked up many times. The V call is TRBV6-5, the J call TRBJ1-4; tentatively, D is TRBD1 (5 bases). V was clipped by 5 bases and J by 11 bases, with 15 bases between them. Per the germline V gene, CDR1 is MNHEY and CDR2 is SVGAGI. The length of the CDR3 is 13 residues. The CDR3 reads CASSPMRGEKLFF. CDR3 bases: TGTGCCAGCAGTCCTATGAGGGGCGAGAAACTGTTTTTT.

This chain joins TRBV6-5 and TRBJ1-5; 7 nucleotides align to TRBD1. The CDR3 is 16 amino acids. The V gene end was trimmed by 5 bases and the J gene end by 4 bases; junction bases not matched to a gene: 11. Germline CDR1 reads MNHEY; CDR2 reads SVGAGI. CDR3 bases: TGTGCCAGCAGTCGGGGGGATCAGGGGGGAAATCAGCCCCAGCATTTT. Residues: CASSRGDQGGNQPQHF.

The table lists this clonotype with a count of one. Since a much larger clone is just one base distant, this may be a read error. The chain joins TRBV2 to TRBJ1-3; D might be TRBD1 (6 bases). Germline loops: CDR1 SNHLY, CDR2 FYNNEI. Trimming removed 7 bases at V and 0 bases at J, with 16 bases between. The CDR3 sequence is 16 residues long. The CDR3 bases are TGTGCCAGCAACAAGAATCCGGACAGCTCTGGAAACACCATATATTTT. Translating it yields CASNKNPDSSGNTIYF.

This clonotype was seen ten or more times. The CDR3 DNA sequence: TGCGCCAGCAGCTTGGCGGTTAGCGGGAGGATGGACACCGGGGAGCTGTTTTTT. This sequence encodes CASSLAVSGRMDTGELFF. This chain joins TRBV5-1 and TRBJ2-2; TRBD2 agrees at 10 bases. The J segment lost 3 bases and the V segment lost 0 bases, leaving 8 bases of the junction unmatched. This CDR3 has 18 amino acids. Germline-derived CDR1 and CDR2 are SGHRS and YFSETQ.

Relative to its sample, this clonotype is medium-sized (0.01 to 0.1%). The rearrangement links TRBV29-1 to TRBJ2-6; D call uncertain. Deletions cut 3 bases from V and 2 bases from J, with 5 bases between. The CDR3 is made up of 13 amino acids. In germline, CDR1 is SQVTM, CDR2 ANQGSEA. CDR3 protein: CSVDNTGANVLTF. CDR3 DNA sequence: TGCAGCGTTGATAATACTGGGGCCAACGTCCTGACTTTC.